This T cell receptor beta chain was captured in a study of blood T cell repertoires in COVID-19 (TCRdb year 2020). Some background on the complete study: Collaborator samples came from the United States, Italy and Spain and covered acute and convalescent phases of COVID-19. Nearly every sample came with metadata listing a de-identified subject ID, COVID-19 status, age in years and sex. Deeply sampled blood TCRbeta repertoires from subjects exposed to, actively infected with, or recovered from COVID-19 were included in the dataset. The material from the prospective study consisted of cDNA or gDNA derived from T cells, B-cell-depleted T cells, or PBMCs. Where available, HLA class I and class II types were obtained from metadata supplied by the sample provider rather than from assay-based typing. The samples were drawn from two sources: the first 160 participants of the ongoing ImmuneRACE study, and fewer than 1,500 subjects contributed by 6 global collaborators. The repertoires were released in a freely available public database intended as a resource for research on the immune response to SARS-CoV-2. The investigation overall reported the following: The amount of clinical and demographic metadata varied by source and participant and was provided uncurated.

About this clone: The antigen it recognizes is unknown. No base quality information exists; no much larger clone differs at one position.

The CDR3 numbers 16 residues from cysteine through phenylalanine. Only CDR3 DNA remains: 48 bases, in frame from the first base. The germline V gene yields SGHRS for CDR1 and YFSETQ for CDR2. V and J are trimmed by 7 bases and 7 bases, and the gene matches miss 17 bases of the junction. TCRbeta CDR3 regions were amplified from genomic DNA by means of the immunoSEQ Assay, a bias-controlled multiplex PCR. Regarding the original processing steps: The number of nucleated cells in each sample was estimated by amplification of reference gene primers within the assay. Sequence reads were collapsed and filtered to measure the absolute abundance of every unique TCRbeta CDR3 rearrangement. Productive Simpson clonality was computed per sample as the square root of Simpson's diversity index over productive rearrangements. TCRdb obtained this table from immuneACCESS and retained in-frame rearrangements with V and J assigned. These tables miss some clones; where compared with another copy, unresolved V genes account for less than half of the shortfall, and the remainder is unexplained. The DNA gave D and trimming, while V, J and clone size come from that table. The sample table contains some 180,000 clones; only one count was recorded for around four fifths of them. Approximately 8.2% of the sample is in the top ten clones.

In Seattle, one collaborating source enrolled patients while the infection was active and tracked those patients longitudinally over the course of disease. The collaborating institutions used their own protocols to collect whole blood in K2EDTA tubes. Collaborator samples were shipped for TCRbeta analysis as frozen whole blood, isolated PBMCs, or DNA extracted from either sample type. Source material: peripheral blood. The chain employs TRBV5-1 and TRBJ1-2; TRBD1 agrees with 9 junctional bases. This clonotype originated in a woman older than 75 with COVID-19, enrolled during active disease. The CDR3 reads CASRQLTGTGFSGYTF. DNA sequence: TGCGCCAGCCGCCAATTGACCGGGACAGGGTTTAGTGGCTACACCTTC.